The 28 T cell receptor beta chains given below trace back to one sample, sequenced in a study of blood T cell repertoires in COVID-19. Repertoires were generated with immunoSEQ multiplex PCR, while TCRdb's copy carries only in-frame clones and drops some. The sample yields a few hundred thousand clones, under 85% seen once. Sequencing used peripheral blood. The receptors were gathered from a human donor with COVID-19, enrolled during active disease. The donor label of this sample is uncertain.

This clone was detected only a few times. The chain carries TRBV21-1 and TRBJ2-3; the table's D call of TRBD2 was not tested on the DNA. TRBV21-1 has pseudogene status. This CDR3 has 20 residues. CDR3 coding DNA: TGTGCCAGCAGCAAAAAAGCTAGTTCGAGGAGGAGGCCCCATTATGATACGCAGTATTTT. This encodes CASSKKASSRRRPHYDTQYF.

The V and J genes are TRBV7-6 and TRBJ1-6, with 8 bases aligning to TRBD1. Germline V gives CDR1 SGHVS, CDR2 FNYEAQ. The ends lost 4 bases at V and 10 bases at J; junction bases unmatched: 9. There are 15 residues in the CDR3. The CDR3 reads CASSSRQGQDSPLHF. CDR3 sequence (DNA): TGTGCCAGCAGCTCTCGACAGGGGCAGGACTCACCCCTCCACTTT.

V gene TRBV6-5 combines with J gene TRBJ1-1, with D possibly being TRBD1 (6 bases). Trimming removed 10 bases from V and 1 base from J, with 16 bases in between. CDR1 is MNHEY and CDR2 is SVGAGI in the germline V gene. CDR3 length equals 14 residues. Here the CDR3 DNA reads TGTGCCACCGCACCGACAGGATGGAACACTGAAGCTTTCTTT. Protein: CATAPTGWNTEAFF.

This clone was observed a few times. The chain links TRBV11-2 to TRBJ1-2, with 8 bases matching TRBD1. The CDR3 runs to 16 residues. The V segment lost 1 base and the J segment 4 bases; nucleotides outside the gene matches: 8. Germline-derived CDR1 and CDR2 are SGHAT and FQNNGV. CDR3 nucleotide sequence: TGTGCCAGCAGCTTAGCGGGCAGGGGGCGTAGCTATGGCTACACCTTC. This translates into CASSLAGRGRSYGYTF.

This clone was counted a single time. V gene TRBV27 combines with J gene TRBJ1-2; D remains unclear. With 2 bases removed from V and 3 bases from J, the gap between germline ends came to 10 bases. This CDR3 comprises 14 residues. Germline V gene sequence: CDR1 MNHEY, CDR2 SMNVEV (reference sequence). CDR3 nucleotides: TGTGCCAGCAGTTTAAACCGGTTACACTATGGCTACACCTTC. It is translated as CASSLNRLHYGYTF.

The chain uses TRBV29-1 and TRBJ2-6; tentative D call: TRBD1 (5 bases). Between the trimmed V and J ends, which lost 4 bases and 9 bases, there was a span of 13 bases. CDR3 length equals 13 residues. CDR1 and CDR2 (germline): SQVTM, ANQGSEA. CDR3 coding DNA: TGCAGCGTTGTTTGGCAGGGTGGCAACGTCCTGACTTTC. The encoded protein is CSVVWQGGNVLTF.

The V gene is TRBV5-6, the J gene TRBJ1-1; weak D call: TRBD1 (5 bases). Germline V gene sequence: CDR1 SGHDT, CDR2 YYEEEE. The CDR3 loop spans 15 amino acids. Trimming stripped 4 bases from V and 4 bases from J, with 17 bases between. The chain's CDR3 is CASSPLAGQGTEAFF. The CDR3 region has the DNA TGTGCCAGCAGCCCATTGGCCGGCCAGGGCACTGAAGCTTTCTTT.

This chain's CDR3 is CASSLIPSGYQNIQYF. CDR3 DNA sequence: TGTGCCAGCAGCTTAATCCCTAGCGGGTACCAAAACATTCAGTACTTC. The genes are TRBV7-3 and TRBJ2-4, with 8 bases aligning to TRBD2. This CDR3 has 16 amino acids. The germline V gene has CDR1 SGHTA and CDR2 FQGTGA. V was clipped by 1 base and J by 5 bases; unmatched bases: 7.

The chain recombines TRBV4-3 with TRBJ1-2; 11 positions match TRBD1. The CDR3 contains 14 residues. Trimming removed 4 bases from V and 4 bases from J; junction bases left unmatched: 2. Germline assignment: CDR1 LGHNA and CDR2 YSLEER. The CDR3 protein is CASSPGQGAYGYTF. CDR3 DNA sequence: TGCGCCAGCAGCCCCGGACAGGGGGCCTATGGCTACACCTTC.

The J gene is TRBJ1-2, the V gene TRBV11-2; 8 nucleotides align to TRBD1. CDR3 length equals 15 residues. The V gene end was trimmed by 5 bases and the J gene end by 6 bases; junction bases not matched to a gene: 11. Per germline, CDR1 SGHAT and CDR2 FQNNGV. The CDR3 reads CASSPYQGAQDGYTF. The CDR3 coding sequence is TGTGCCAGCAGCCCGTACCAGGGGGCGCAGGATGGCTACACCTTC. Supplemented by reference TRBV11-2 and TRBJ1-2, the full variable domain reads EAGVAQSPRYKIIEKRQSVAFWCNPISGHATLYWYQQILGQGPKLLIQFQNNGVVDDSQLPKDRFSAERLKGVDSTLKIQPAKLEDSAVYLCASSPYQGAQDGYTFGSGTRLTVV.

The DNA of the CDR3 is TGTGCCAGTAGTACAAATGCCGGGACAGGGAAATATGGCTACACCTTC. This sequence encodes CASSTNAGTGKYGYTF. The chain is built from TRBV19 and TRBJ1-2; 9 bases agree with TRBD1. Germline V gene data show CDR1 as LNHDA and CDR2 as SQIVND (reference sequence). CDR3 length equals 16 residues. J was trimmed by 5 bases and V by 4 bases; bases with no gene match: 11.

The chain employs TRBV19 and TRBJ1-1, with 8 bases aligning to TRBD1. Trimming at V came to 6 bases and at J to 4 bases, leaving 4 bases not matched to a gene. The V gene's germline CDR1 is LNHDA and CDR2 SQIVND (reference sequence). The CDR3 is 13 amino acids. CDR3: CASSSTGGTEAFF. The CDR3, as DNA: TGTGCCAGTAGCTCCACAGGGGGCACTGAAGCTTTCTTT.

The genes are TRBV7-2 and TRBJ1-5; no clear D. The CDR3 has 16 residues. CDR1 and CDR2 (germline): SGHTA, FQGNSA. V lost 2 bases and J lost 2, with 13 bases in between. The CDR3 region has the DNA TGTGCCAGCAGCTTATTGGGCGACCCCGGCAATCAGCCCCAGCATTTT. Translating gives CASSLLGDPGNQPQHF.

The chain has TRBV12-3 or TRBV12-4 and TRBJ2-3, with TRBD1 as a possible D gene (7 bases). This CDR3 comprises 13 residues. Trimming removed 6 bases at V and 5 bases at J, with 12 bases between. The CDR3 DNA is TGTGCCAGCAGCCAGGGGGGCCGAGATACGCAGTATTTT. It specifies CASSQGGRDTQYF.

The chain joins TRBV24-1 to TRBJ2-5; the match to TRBD2 covers 14 bases. CDR1 is KGHDR, CDR2 SFDVKD, per germline. The J segment lost 4 bases and the V segment lost 4 bases, leaving 1 base of the junction unmatched. The CDR3 is 15 residues long. The CDR3 DNA follows: TGTGCCACCAGTGACGGGACTAGCGGGAGAGAGACCCAGTACTTC. As protein: CATSDGTSGRETQYF.

The chain couples TRBV2 to TRBJ1-1; unclear D gene. This CDR3 region has 13 residues. The germline V gene encodes CDR1 SNHLY and CDR2 FYNNEI. V lost 0 bases, J lost 6 bases, and 8 bases lay in between. The CDR3, as DNA: TGTGCCAGCAGTGAAGCGCGAGGGTCTGAAGCTTTCTTT. Translation: CASSEARGSEAFF.

The chain couples TRBV2 to TRBJ1-2; 7 bases map to TRBD1. CDR1 and CDR2 from the germline V gene are SNHLY and FYNNEI. The CDR3 extends over 14 amino acids. Trimming removed 4 bases from V and 7 bases from J; junction bases left unmatched: 9. CDR3 coding DNA: TGTGCCAGCAGTGGATTGGAGACAGGGTTTGGCTACACCTTC. This translates into CASSGLETGFGYTF.

The chain carries TRBV12-3 or TRBV12-4 and TRBJ2-2, with D unclear. V shed 3 bases and J shed 3 bases, with 5 bases lying between them. The CDR3 runs to 13 residues. The CDR3 loop is CASSFTDTGELFF. CDR3 bases: TGTGCCAGCAGTTTTACGGACACCGGGGAGCTGTTTTTT.

This clone is a singleton in its sample. The J gene is TRBJ2-7, the V gene TRBV7-9; the match to TRBD2 covers 7 bases. Germline V lookup: CDR1 SEHNR, CDR2 FQNEAQ (reference sequence). This CDR3 has 15 residues. With V trimmed by 2 bases and J by 0 bases, 4 bases remained unmatched. The CDR3 DNA is TGTGCCAGCAGCTTAAGGGGCGGGAGCTCCTACGAGCAGTACTTC. Translation gives CASSLRGGSSYEQYF.

The genes are TRBV7-2 and TRBJ1-5, with D tentatively TRBD1 (5 bases). This CDR3 comprises 16 residues. Per the germline V gene, CDR1 is SGHTA and CDR2 is FQGNSA. V lost 3 bases to trimming and J lost 1 base, with 13 bases between them. The CDR3 DNA reads as TGTGCCAGCAGCTTGGTAGTGGGGCCGAGCAATCAGCCCCAGCATTTT. It encodes CASSLVVGPSNQPQHF.

DNA for the CDR3: TGCGCCAGCAGAGTGCCGGGACAGGGAGTTAGCAATGAGCAGTTCTTC. It is translated as CASRVPGQGVSNEQFF. The chain carries TRBV5-1 and TRBJ2-1, with 9 bases that match TRBD1. The trim removed 5 bases at V and 6 bases at J, leaving 12 bases unmatched. This CDR3 contains 16 residues. Germline V CDR1 and CDR2: SGHRS, YFSETQ.

The chain has TRBV5-1 and TRBJ1-3; 7 bases are shared with TRBD1. The CDR3 consists of 16 residues. Trimming at V came to 4 bases and at J to 2 bases, leaving 9 bases not matched to a gene. Germline V CDR1 and CDR2: SGHRS, YFSETQ. The DNA for the CDR3 is TGCGCCAGCAGCCCAAGACAGGGAGAAGCTGGAAACACCATATATTTT. Its translation: CASSPRQGEAGNTIYF.

V is TRBV28 and J is TRBJ2-4; 11 bases map to TRBD2. The CDR3 length is 15 residues. V lost 5 bases to trimming and J lost 7 bases; unmatched junction nucleotides: 7. Germline V gene sequence: CDR1 MDHEN, CDR2 SYDVKM. CDR3 sequence: CASSSGTSGRNIQYF. The CDR3 DNA reads as TGTGCCAGCAGTAGCGGGACTAGCGGCAGGAACATTCAGTACTTC.

This clone was counted between two and nine times. The chain carries TRBV30 and TRBJ2-3, with D perhaps matching TRBD2 (5 bases). This CDR3 is built from 13 residues. Looked up from germline, CDR1 is GTSNPN and CDR2 is SVGIG (reference sequence). Trimming left V 5 bases short and J 5 bases short, with 14 bases between. DNA for the CDR3: TGTGCCTGGTTGGCGGGCTTGGTAGATACGCAGTATTTT. Protein product: CAWLAGLVDTQYF.

In its sample, this clone was seen once. The rearrangement uses TRBV5-1 and TRBJ2-7; TRBD1 matches at 9 bases. With V trimmed by 7 bases and J by 7 bases, 12 bases remained unmatched. Per the germline V gene, CDR1 is SGHRS and CDR2 is YFSETQ. The length of the CDR3 is 14 residues. The CDR3 is CASRRGQGTQEQYF. DNA of the CDR3: TGCGCCAGCCGAAGGGGACAGGGAACGCAAGAGCAGTACTTC.

There are a few counts of this clone. This rearrangement joins TRBV10-3 to TRBJ1-1; the D gene is possibly TRBD1 (6 bases). Germline values: CDR1 ENHRY, CDR2 SYGVKD. Trimming removed 3 bases at V and 1 base at J, with 15 bases between. This CDR3 region has 16 residues. CDR3 amino acids: CAISDLRTAQNTEAFF. The CDR3 region has the DNA TGTGCCATCAGTGACCTACGGACAGCCCAGAACACTGAAGCTTTCTTT.

This chain uses TRBV28 with TRBJ2-7; TRBD1 agrees at 9 bases. CDR1 MDHEN and CDR2 SYDVKM come from the germline V gene. After removal of 5 bases from V and 7 bases from J, the junction contained 12 bases not matched to a gene. CDR3 size: 15 residues. CDR3 nucleotides: TGTGCCAGCAGTCCTACCGGGACAGGGAACCAAGAGCAGTACTTC. Its translation: CASSPTGTGNQEQYF.

This clone was seen a single time. The V call is TRBV27, the J call TRBJ2-1; 10 nucleotides align to TRBD2. Germline V gene lookup returns CDR1 MNHEY and CDR2 SMNVEV (reference sequence). V shed 5 bases and J 7 bases; nucleotides not matched to a gene: 11. CDR3 length: 16 residues. Written as DNA, the CDR3 is TGTGCCAGCAGTACCCTGGGACTAGCGACGGTTAATGAGCAGTTCTTC. This encodes CASSTLGLATVNEQFF.